This is a list of T cell receptor beta chains from one sample in a study of cytotoxic CD8 clonotypes in ibrutinib-treated CLL. Here immunoSEQ multiplex PCR was the method, and the copy in TCRdb shows in-frame clones only, minus some. This repertoire shows about 310,000 clones, about 80% found once; its top ten account for more than 6%. The sequencing here drew on PBMCs, taken before ibrutinib treatment. All receptors derive from a human donor with chronic lymphocytic leukemia. Both conserved end residues are part of each CDR3. The D gene is left open where the match is weak.

D | length | V | CDR3
NA | 12 | TRBV11-2 | CASSLGYNEQFF
NA | 11 | TRBV30 | CAWSVSTEAFF
NA | 14 | TRBV6-6 | CASRSTTVTYEQYF
TRBD1 | 16 | TRBV19 | CASSGTQGRGNQPQHF
NA | 13 | TRBV7-9 | CASSFGGNYGYTF
NA | 15 | TRBV5-4 | CASSLARTSTYGYTF
NA | 14 | TRBV5-4 | CASSFGTPTDTQYF
NA | 18 | TRBV7-8 | CASSLARAWGRNNQPQHF
NA | 14 | TRBV4-1 | CASSHPPSRTEAFF
NA | 14 | TRBV9 | CASSAGTSNQPQHF
NA | 13 | TRBV11-2 | CASSPRFGGLLYF
NA | 17 | TRBV27 | CASSLAIAGQSYNEQFF
NA | 16 | TRBV7-9 | CASSLGITLGAYEQYF
TRBD1 | 14 | TRBV7-3 | CASSLTGGYGEQFF
NA | 16 | TRBV7-9 | CASSTSPGGSNYGYTF
NA | 14 | TRBV19 | CASSIVGAMTEAFF
NA | 14 | TRBV6-6 | CASKEMGTTYNQYF
NA | 14 | TRBV7-6 | CASSPMANNEKLFF
NA | 14 | TRBV4-3 | CASSQGVIDYGYTF
TRBD2 | 17 | TRBV27 | CASSLWAGLAGINEQFF
NA | 15 | TRBV28 | CASVLDRTLSAGYTF
TRBD2 | 15 | TRBV7-8 | CASSSRTSGSYEQYF
TRBD2 | 17 | TRBV28 | CASSSPRLAGNTGELFF
NA | 16 | TRBV5-1 | CASSPRTTLGTGELFF
NA | 13 | TRBV25-1 | CASSYPRTKTQYF
NA | 14 | TRBV9 | CASSVFSRAGELFF
NA | 13 | TRBV19 | CASSKMGLGELFF
NA | 14 | TRBV6-6 | CASSYGYSNQPQHF
NA | 13 | TRBV25-1 | CASRIHSGETQYF
TRBD2 | 16 | TRBV5-6 | CASHLGSGSGADTQYF
NA | 13 | TRBV19 | CASTGASYNEQFF
TRBD2 | 14 | TRBV6-5 | CASSVSGFSYEQYF
NA | 14 | TRBV7-6 | CASSRGAVSYEQYF
NA | 15 | TRBV10-3 | CAISESRRDYNEQFF
NA | 15 | TRBV27 | CASSDLEGGPYEQYF
TRBD1 | 16 | TRBV7-2 | CASSLIPGQGTNEQYF
NA | 15 | TRBV9 | CASSVDWGPNTEAFF
TRBD2 | 14 | TRBV5-6 | CASSSGTSYYEQYF
NA | 15 | TRBV7-9 | CASSLDGGRHNEQFF
NA | 15 | TRBV5-1 | CASSLAQGRGNTIYF
NA | 13 | TRBV29-1 | CSVDGGVTDTQYF